These 31 T cell receptor beta chains share one sample of origin, sequenced in a study of blood T cell repertoires in COVID-19. Assay used: immunoSEQ multiplex PCR; TCRdb lists only in-frame clones, some missing. Of fewer than 450,000 clones listed, about 90% are singletons. The source material was peripheral blood. These receptors came from a woman aged 18-35 years who had recovered from COVID-19.

CDR3 residues: CAWSGWAANEQFF. DNA of the CDR3: TGTGCCTGGAGTGGATGGGCCGCCAATGAGCAGTTCTTC. The chain links TRBV30 to TRBJ2-1, with unresolved D. The CDR3 sequence is 13 residues long. Looked up from germline, CDR1 is GTSNPN and CDR2 is SVGIG (reference sequence). V lost 1 base and J 6 bases, leaving 10 bases between the germline ends.

The rearrangement uses TRBV5-1 and TRBJ2-1; 14 bases match TRBD2. Germline trimming cut 4 bases from V and 3 bases from J; bases unmatched to any gene: 6. Germline CDR1 is SGHRS and CDR2 is YFSETQ. The CDR3 runs to 17 residues. The CDR3 DNA is TGCGCCAGCAGCCCTGGACTAGCGGGAGGCGTCTACAATGAGCAGTTCTTC. Its translation: CASSPGLAGGVYNEQFF.

V gene TRBV9 combines with J gene TRBJ2-3; 9 bases are shared with TRBD2. The germline gives CDR1 SGDLS, CDR2 YYNGEE. V lost 0 bases to trimming and J lost 5 bases; unmatched junction nucleotides: 7. CDR3 size: 16 residues. CDR3 in amino acids: CASSVELAGEGDTQYF. Written as DNA, the CDR3 is TGTGCCAGCAGCGTAGAGTTAGCGGGAGAGGGAGATACGCAGTATTTT. Filled out from reference TRBV9 and TRBJ2-3, the complete variable domain reads DSGVTQTPKHLITATGQRVTLRCSPRSGDLSVYWYQQSLDQGLQFLIQYYNGEERAKGNILERFSAQQFPDLHSELNLSSLELGDSALYFCASSVELAGEGDTQYFGPGTRLTVL.

The chain links TRBV18 to TRBJ1-3, with 7 bases lining up with TRBD1. This CDR3 spans 15 amino acids. Unmatched junction bases numbered 9, after V lost 3 bases and J lost 7 bases. The germline gives CDR1 KGHSH, CDR2 LQKENI. CDR3 region: CASSPKTGTVNTIYF. The CDR3 nucleotides are TGTGCCAGCTCACCCAAGACAGGGACTGTGAACACCATATATTTT.

V and J are TRBV5-3 and TRBJ2-7, with D hard to call. TRBV5-3 counts as an open reading frame of uncertain function. V was pared by 4 bases and J by 5 bases, with 16 bases between. This CDR3 spans 14 amino acids. CDR3 coding DNA: TGTGCCAGAAGCGATTGCCCCCAGTACCACGAGCAGTACGTC. This sequence encodes CARSDCPQYHEQYV.

J is TRBJ1-5 and V is TRBV28; TRBD1 might be the D (6 bases). The CDR3 has 13 residues. Trimming took off 2 bases at V and 6 bases at J, with 8 bases between the two ends. CDR1 MDHEN and CDR2 SYDVKM come from the germline V gene. CDR3 loop: CASSLPQGQPQHF. The CDR3 DNA is TGTGCCAGCAGTTTACCACAGGGTCAGCCCCAGCATTTT.

This chain links TRBV27 with TRBJ1-6; 7 bases agree with TRBD1. CDR3 size: 15 residues. Trimming removed 5 bases from V and 8 bases from J; junction bases left unmatched: 9. CDR1 is MNHEY and CDR2 is SMNVEV in the germline V gene (reference sequence). The CDR3 reads CASSLGSTGDSPLHF. As DNA, the CDR3 is TGTGCCAGCAGTCTGGGGAGTACAGGGGATTCACCCCTCCACTTT.

This clone has a single count. The V gene is TRBV6-5, the J gene TRBJ1-3; D call uncertain. V gave up 2 bases and J gave up 4 bases, with 12 bases separating them. The germline V gene encodes CDR1 MNHEY and CDR2 SVGAGI. This CDR3 contains 15 residues. CDR3 coding DNA: TGTGCCAGCAGTTACGGAGCAAAAAGGGGAAACACCATATATTTT. Amino acid sequence: CASSYGAKRGNTIYF.

This sequence joins TRBV18 and TRBJ1-3; TRBD1 aligns across 8 bases. The V segment lost 3 bases and the J segment 1 base; nucleotides outside the gene matches: 8. Germline V gives CDR1 KGHSH, CDR2 LQKENI. The CDR3 spans 17 residues. The CDR3 region is CASSPGRQGASGNTIYF. The CDR3 nucleotides are TGTGCCAGCTCACCGGGTCGTCAGGGGGCGTCTGGAAACACCATATATTTT.

The chain combines TRBV2 with TRBJ2-5, with D hard to call. This CDR3 region has 12 residues. Germline CDR1 and CDR2: SNHLY and FYNNEI. V was shortened by 6 bases and J by 0 bases, with 5 bases between the two germline ends. The CDR3 sequence is CASRRDQETQYF. CDR3 coding DNA: TGTGCCAGCAGACGGGACCAAGAGACCCAGTACTTC.

The count of this clone is one. This chain links TRBV6-2 or TRBV6-3 with TRBJ2-1; TRBD1 is a possible D gene (5 bases). CDR3 length: 15 residues. Germline V gene lookup returns CDR1 MNHEY and CDR2 SVGEGT. Deletions cut 2 bases from V and 4 bases from J, with 12 bases between. The DNA for the CDR3 is TGTGCCAGCAGTTACCCGCGGTCAGGGTACAATGAGCAGTTCTTC. Translation: CASSYPRSGYNEQFF.

The J gene is TRBJ2-3, the V gene TRBV7-2, with 7 bases fitting TRBD2. J was trimmed by 0 bases and V by 0 bases; bases with no gene match: 0. CDR1 and CDR2 from the germline V gene are SGHTA and FQGNSA. CDR3 length: 15 amino acids. CDR3 DNA: TGTGCCAGCAGCTTAGCTAGCGGGAGCACAGATACGCAGTATTTT. It yields the protein CASSLASGSTDTQYF.

The chain couples TRBV9 to TRBJ2-1; a possible D gene is TRBD2 (6 bases). The CDR3 has 13 residues. Germline assignment: CDR1 SGDLS and CDR2 YYNGEE. V was clipped by 4 bases and J by 8 bases, with 13 bases between them. The CDR3 spells CASSTPGGDEQFF. The DNA of the CDR3 is TGTGCCAGCAGCACGCCAGGCGGGGATGAGCAGTTCTTC.

The rearrangement uses TRBV19 and TRBJ2-1, with 10 nucleotides matching TRBD2. Looked up from germline, CDR1 is LNHDA and CDR2 is SQIVND (reference sequence). The J segment lost 8 bases and the V segment lost 10 bases, leaving 11 bases of the junction unmatched. CDR3 size: 14 residues. CDR3 nucleotide sequence: TGTGCCACCAATCCGGGACTAGCGTCATATGAGCAGTTCTTC. It is translated as CATNPGLASYEQFF.

The rearrangement links TRBV4-1 to TRBJ1-5, with 10 bases identical to TRBD1. Unmatched junction bases numbered 4, after V lost 2 bases and J lost 6 bases. Germline assignment: CDR1 MGHRA and CDR2 YSYEKL. CDR3 size: 15 residues. The CDR3 protein is CASSQRDRGRQPQHF. CDR3 DNA sequence: TGCGCCAGCAGCCAACGCGACAGGGGGCGTCAGCCCCAGCATTTT.

This chain uses TRBV5-6 with TRBJ2-2, with TRBD1 matching 7 bases. V lost 5 bases and J lost 4; bases outside the gene matches: 17. Germline-derived CDR1 and CDR2 are SGHDT and YYEEEE. This CDR3 spans 18 amino acids. CDR3 loop: CASRGWGQSLSGTGELFF. Here the CDR3 DNA reads TGTGCCAGCAGGGGTTGGGGACAGTCGCTATCGGGCACCGGGGAGCTGTTTTTT.

The chain couples TRBV4-1 to TRBJ2-2; maybe TRBD2 (6 bases). CDR3 length equals 15 residues. V shed 3 bases and J shed 0 bases, with 8 bases lying between them. Germline loops: CDR1 MGHRA, CDR2 YSYEKL. CDR3 loop: CASSQLAPNTGELFF. CDR3 nucleotides: TGCGCCAGCAGCCAGCTAGCGCCGAACACCGGGGAGCTGTTTTTT.

This sequence joins TRBV11-2 and TRBJ2-5; a weak D match, TRBD2 (5 bases). The length of the CDR3 is 16 residues. V was clipped by 1 base and J by 5 bases, with 17 bases between them. CDR1 SGHAT and CDR2 FQNNGV come from the germline V gene. The CDR3 bases are TGTGCCAGCAGCTTAGCCCATACTAGGAGTACCGAGACCCAGTACTTC. It is translated as CASSLAHTRSTETQYF.

In DNA, the CDR3 is TGTGCCAGCAGTTGGGAGGCCGGGAACATTCAGTACTTC. It translates to CASSWEAGNIQYF. The genes are TRBV2 and TRBJ2-4, with a possible D match to TRBD2 (6 bases). V lost 5 bases, J lost 7 bases, and 12 bases lay in between. From germline, CDR1 is SNHLY and CDR2 FYNNEI. This CDR3 is built from 13 residues.

This chain links TRBV4-3 with TRBJ2-3; TRBD2 matches 7 bases. V trimming: 1 base; J trimming: 3 bases; junction bases outside the gene matches: 4. The CDR3 has 15 amino acids. The germline gives CDR1 LGHNA, CDR2 YSLEER. CDR3 sequence reads: CASSQGGGSTDTQYF. CDR3 in DNA: TGCGCCAGCAGCCAAGGGGGAGGGAGTACAGATACGCAGTATTTT.

The chain is built from TRBV5-4 and TRBJ2-3; D is ambiguous. This CDR3 has 15 amino acids. V lost 2 bases, J lost 1 base, and 11 bases lay in between. The germline gives CDR1 SGHNT, CDR2 YYREEE (reference sequence). CDR3 coding DNA: TGTGCCAGCAGCTTCAAGACTCTCGGCACAGATACGCAGTATTTT. It is translated as CASSFKTLGTDTQYF.

The V and J genes are TRBV12-3 or TRBV12-4 and TRBJ1-5, with D uncertain. CDR3 length equals 12 residues. Between the trimmed V and J ends, which lost 6 bases and 5 bases, there was a span of 8 bases. The CDR3 DNA follows: TGTGCCAGCAGGACACAAGATCAGCCCCAGCATTTT. This translates into CASRTQDQPQHF.

This clone was found once. The V call is TRBV6-2 or TRBV6-3, the J call TRBJ1-1; no clear D. Germline V gene data show CDR1 as MNHEY and CDR2 as SVGEGT. V lost 5 bases to trimming and J lost 0 bases, with 13 bases between them. The CDR3 covers 15 residues. CDR3 sequence reads: CASSTPGRLNTEAFF. CDR3 nucleotides: TGTGCCAGCAGTACCCCTGGGAGGCTGAACACTGAAGCTTTCTTT.

CDR3: CASSFDSRDEQFF. Written as DNA, the CDR3 is TGTGCCAGCAGCTTCGACTCCAGGGATGAGCAGTTCTTC. The rearrangement links TRBV7-2 to TRBJ2-1; D might be TRBD1 (5 bases). Per germline, CDR1 SGHTA and CDR2 FQGNSA. This CDR3 comprises 13 residues. V was clipped by 3 bases and J by 8 bases, with 11 bases between them. Full variable domain (missing parts from reference TRBV7-2 and TRBJ2-1): GAGVSQSPSNKVTEKGKDVELRCDPISGHTALYWYRQSLGQGLEFLIYFQGNSAPDKSGLPSDRFSAERTGGSVSTLTIQRTQQEDSAVYLCASSFDSRDEQFFGPGTRLTVL.

The chain uses TRBV21-1 and TRBJ2-3; the D call TRBD2 from the table was never checked on the DNA. TRBV21-1 is a listed pseudogene. The CDR3 consists of 17 residues. DNA for the CDR3: TGTGCCTCCTACCTGGGGGGTAGACTAGCGTACACAGATACGCAGTATTTT. Protein product: CASYLGGRLAYTDTQYF.

This rearrangement joins TRBV2 to TRBJ2-7, with D hard to call. Trimming left V 4 bases short and J 1 base short, with 11 bases between. The CDR3 loop spans 14 amino acids. Germline V CDR1 and CDR2: SNHLY, FYNNEI. This CDR3 reads CASSVKVTSYEQYV. As DNA, the CDR3 is TGTGCCAGCAGTGTCAAGGTGACTTCCTACGAGCAGTACGTC.

The genes are TRBV24-1 and TRBJ1-1, with 7 bases aligning to TRBD1. Looked up from germline, CDR1 is KGHDR and CDR2 is SFDVKD. The CDR3 runs to 13 residues. V gave up 4 bases and J gave up 11 bases; unmatched junction bases: 9. The CDR3 sequence is CATSDPGQPRAFF. The DNA of the CDR3 is TGTGCCACCAGTGACCCGGGACAGCCACGGGCTTTCTTT.

The V and J genes are TRBV11-2 and TRBJ2-7; 9 bases map to TRBD1. Per germline, CDR1 SGHAT and CDR2 FQNNGV. The ends lost 1 base at V and 5 bases at J; junction bases unmatched: 9. This CDR3 has 16 residues. The CDR3 sequence is CASSLAGQGRNDEQYV. CDR3 sequence (DNA): TGTGCCAGCAGCTTAGCCGGACAGGGGCGTAACGACGAGCAGTACGTC.

The chain carries TRBV11-3 and TRBJ2-1; 10 positions agree with TRBD2. J gave up 12 bases and V 4 bases, and 12 bases lay outside the gene matches. CDR1 is SGHNT and CDR2 is YENEEA in the germline V gene. The CDR3 has 15 amino acids. CDR3 sequence reads: CASSYIAGGWSPQFF. The CDR3 coding sequence is TGTGCCAGCAGCTATATAGCGGGAGGATGGTCACCGCAGTTCTTC. Full variable domain (missing parts from reference TRBV11-3 and TRBJ2-1): EAGVVQSPRYKIIEKKQPVAFWCNPISGHNTLYWYLQNLGQGPELLIRYENEEAVDDSQLPKDRFSAERLKGVDSTLKIQPAELGDSAVYLCASSYIAGGWSPQFFGPGTRLTVL.

The gene calls are TRBV4-3 and TRBJ2-1, with 14 bases lining up with TRBD2. The CDR3 spans 15 residues. V was clipped by 6 bases and J by 9 bases; unmatched bases: 7. Germline-derived CDR1 and CDR2 are LGHNA and YSLEER. The CDR3 DNA sequence: TGCGCCAGCAGGGAGACTAGCGGGAGGGTGGGTGAGCAGTTCTTC. The encoded protein is CASRETSGRVGEQFF.

The chain recombines TRBV5-4 with TRBJ1-2; possibly TRBD1 for D (6 bases). V gave up 3 bases and J gave up 3 bases, with 15 bases separating them. CDR1 SGHNT and CDR2 YYREEE come from the germline V gene (reference sequence). This CDR3 has 15 residues. CDR3 residues: CASSSQGLLHYGYTF. The CDR3 DNA reads as TGTGCCAGCAGCTCCCAGGGGCTTCTCCACTATGGCTACACCTTC.